Below, 21 T cell receptor beta chains from the same sample are listed, as sequenced in a study of blood T cell repertoires in COVID-19. The assay was immunoSEQ multiplex PCR, and TCRdb's table has in-frame clones only and misses some. The table records 250,000 to 350,000 clones, approximately 90% of them present only once. Sequencing was done on a sample of peripheral blood. The receptor set was obtained from a woman aged 30 to 39 with active or convalescent COVID-19.

The chain couples TRBV3-1 (or the pseudogene TRBV3-2) to TRBJ1-5, with no clear D. V gave up 2 bases and J gave up 0 bases, with 5 bases separating them. The CDR3 loop spans 14 amino acids. Germline V CDR1 and CDR2: LGHDT, YNNKEL (reference sequence). The CDR3 loop is CASSQPHSNQPQHF. The CDR3 region has the DNA TGTGCCAGCAGCCAACCCCATAGCAATCAGCCCCAGCATTTT.

The V and J genes are TRBV11-1 and TRBJ2-5; no reliable D call. CDR1 and CDR2 (germline): SGHAT, FQDESV (reference sequence). The CDR3 consists of 13 residues. Trimming removed 7 bases at V and 2 bases at J, with 11 bases between. CDR3 loop: CASTRPEQETQYF. The CDR3 DNA sequence: TGTGCCAGCACCCGCCCGGAGCAAGAGACCCAGTACTTC.

This clone was found many times. The chain joins TRBV7-9 to TRBJ2-1; 9 nucleotides line up with TRBD1. V lost 11 bases to trimming and J lost 8 bases; unmatched junction nucleotides: 13. Germline lookup yields CDR1 SEHNR and CDR2 FQNEAQ (reference sequence). This CDR3 is built from 14 residues. In DNA, the CDR3 is TGTGCCGGTAGGGCTGGGACAGGGTTCCATGAGCAGTTCTTC. Its translation: CAGRAGTGFHEQFF.

The rearrangement uses TRBV5-4 and TRBJ2-2, with D tentatively TRBD2 (5 bases). The V end was cut by 0 bases, the J end by 3 bases, with 9 bases between. The CDR3 runs 15 residues. CDR1 and CDR2 from the germline V gene are SGHNT and YYREEE (reference sequence). CDR3 protein: CASSLVWGDTGELFF. CDR3 nucleotides: TGTGCCAGCAGCTTGGTTTGGGGAGACACCGGGGAGCTGTTTTTT.

V usage is TRBV28 and J usage is TRBJ1-2; no definite D call. The V end lost 6 bases, the J end lost 1 base, and 9 bases lay between the germline ends. The CDR3 is made up of 13 amino acids. The germline CDR1 and CDR2 sequences are MDHEN and SYDVKM. For the CDR3, the DNA is TGTGCCAGCAGACCCAGGATTAACTATGGCTACACCTTC. Its translation is CASRPRINYGYTF.

V gene TRBV5-1 combines with J gene TRBJ1-3; perhaps TRBD1 as D (5 bases). The CDR3 runs 17 residues. The germline V gene has CDR1 SGHRS and CDR2 YFSETQ. V lost 4 bases and J lost 0, with 17 bases in between. CDR3 sequence reads: CASSQNARASSGNTIYF. The DNA for the CDR3 is TGCGCCAGCAGCCAAAACGCCAGGGCCTCCTCTGGAAACACCATATATTTT.

The chain employs TRBV6-7 and TRBJ1-1, with 9 bases fitting TRBD1. Being an ORF, TRBV6-7 has a function that is uncertain. V was pared by 3 bases and J by 5 bases, with 10 bases of the junction left unmatched. CDR3 length equals 16 residues. CDR3 loop: CASSYFEDRGGTEAFF. The CDR3 coding sequence is TGTGCCAGCAGTTATTTCGAGGACAGGGGTGGGACTGAAGCTTTCTTT.

The chain couples TRBV4-3 to TRBJ2-3; 11 bases align to TRBD1. J lost 4 bases, V lost 5 bases, and 2 bases had no gene match. The CDR3 totals 14 residues. Germline-derived CDR1 and CDR2 are LGHNA and YSLEER. In DNA, the CDR3 is TGCGCCAGCAGCGGACAGGGGGCATCAGATACGCAGTATTTT. It codes for CASSGQGASDTQYF.

As for this clone: One end of the junction is discordant with germline, which a read error may explain. The chain employs TRBV7-7 and TRBJ2-3; TRBD2 matches at 7 bases. This CDR3 is 15 amino acids long. Germline V gene data show CDR1 as SSHAT and CDR2 as FNYEAQ (reference sequence). The CDR3 protein is CASSLGGRDTDTQYF. DNA for the CDR3: TGTGCTAGCAGCTTGGGAGGGAGGGACACAGATACGCAGTATTTT.

This rearrangement joins TRBV7-2 to TRBJ2-5; 11 bases align to TRBD2. J gave up 6 bases and V 5 bases, and 11 bases lay outside the gene matches. This CDR3 is built from 16 residues. Germline loops: CDR1 SGHTA, CDR2 FQGNSA. The CDR3 protein is CASSPRLAGLKKTQYF. The CDR3 DNA follows: TGTGCCAGCAGCCCCAGACTAGCGGGGTTGAAAAAGACCCAGTACTTC.

The chain combines TRBV7-8 with TRBJ1-5, with TRBD1 matching over 8 bases. The CDR3 loop spans 15 amino acids. Germline trimming cut 3 bases from V and 5 bases from J; bases unmatched to any gene: 6. Per the germline V gene, CDR1 is SGHVS and CDR2 is FQNEAQ. This CDR3 reads CASSFLGQGDQPQHF. CDR3 nucleotide sequence: TGTGCCAGCAGCTTTTTAGGACAGGGAGATCAGCCCCAGCATTTT.

The chain combines TRBV5-4 with TRBJ2-3; 15 bases agree with TRBD2. The CDR3 has 17 amino acids. V was pared by 3 bases and J by 4 bases, with 6 bases of the junction left unmatched. Germline V gene data show CDR1 as SGHNT and CDR2 as YYREEE (reference sequence). The CDR3 reads CASSSPGLAGGPDTQYF. The CDR3 nucleotides read TGTGCCAGCAGCTCACCGGGACTAGCGGGGGGCCCAGATACGCAGTATTTT.

The chain couples TRBV11-3 to TRBJ2-5; D is undetermined. V dropped 1 base and J dropped 0 bases, with 15 bases sitting between them. The length of the CDR3 is 17 residues. Germline V gene data show CDR1 as SGHNT and CDR2 as YENEEA. Here the CDR3 DNA reads TGTGCCAGCAGCTTAGGGGCCAGGCCCCCCAACCAAGAGACCCAGTACTTC. As protein: CASSLGARPPNQETQYF. The whole variable domain, remainder taken from reference TRBV11-3 and TRBJ2-5, is EAGVVQSPRYKIIEKKQPVAFWCNPISGHNTLYWYLQNLGQGPELLIRYENEEAVDDSQLPKDRFSAERLKGVDSTLKIQPAELGDSAVYLCASSLGARPPNQETQYFGPGTRLLVL.

This clone was counted only a few times. The chain couples TRBV13 to TRBJ2-3; D possibly corresponds to TRBD1 (5 bases). The germline CDR1 and CDR2 sequences are PRHDT and FYEKMQ (reference sequence). This CDR3 spans 15 amino acids. Trimming removed 6 bases at V and 8 bases at J, with 21 bases between. The CDR3 region is CASSIGAVGFATQYF. The CDR3 DNA reads as TGTGCCAGCAGTATAGGGGCAGTTGGGTTCGCTACGCAGTATTTT.

The V call is TRBV7-8, the J call TRBJ2-2; D call uncertain. The CDR3 sequence is 14 residues long. V lost 5 bases and J lost 1, with 8 bases in between. Germline V gene sequence: CDR1 SGHVS, CDR2 FQNEAQ. The CDR3 DNA follows: TGTGCCAGCAGCGGTCTAATGAACACCGGGGAGCTGTTTTTT. Encoded protein: CASSGLMNTGELFF.

The genes are TRBV5-6 and TRBJ1-3, with a weak D call TRBD1 (6 bases). Germline V CDR1 and CDR2: SGHDT, YYEEEE. The CDR3 is 15 amino acids. V dropped 4 bases and J dropped 0 bases, with 11 bases sitting between them. In DNA, the CDR3 is TGTGCCAGCAGCCCGGACAGAGCCTCTGGAAACACCATATATTTT. Its protein product is CASSPDRASGNTIYF.

The chain employs TRBV5-4 and TRBJ1-2, with 7 bases matching TRBD1. The V gene's germline CDR1 is SGHNT and CDR2 YYREEE (reference sequence). The CDR3 extends over 14 amino acids. Losses at the gene ends were 0 bases for V and 11 bases for J; bases not matched to a gene: 10. The CDR3 spells CASSLGRGGTVYTF. CDR3 bases: TGTGCCAGCAGCTTGGGACGGGGGGGGACAGTGTACACCTTC.

This chain uses TRBV9 with TRBJ1-1; TRBD1 matches at 9 bases. Germline CDR1 and CDR2: SGDLS and YYNGEE. The CDR3 is made up of 15 amino acids. V shed 2 bases and J 3 bases; nucleotides not matched to a gene: 5. Written as DNA, the CDR3 is TGTGCCAGCAGCGTCGGGACAGGGATGGACACTGAAGCTTTCTTT. Protein product: CASSVGTGMDTEAFF.

This chain links TRBV7-9 with TRBJ2-2; D gene unclear. This CDR3 spans 15 amino acids. V was cut by 2 bases and J by 0 bases, with 7 bases left in between. In germline, CDR1 is SEHNR, CDR2 FQNEAQ (reference sequence). The CDR3 DNA reads TGTGCCAGCAGCTTACCCCGCGCGAACACCGGGGAGCTGTTTTTT. Its translation is CASSLPRANTGELFF.

The chain carries TRBV15 and TRBJ1-3; D is perhaps TRBD1 (6 bases). Trimming took off 5 bases at V and 0 bases at J, with 17 bases between the two ends. CDR1 is LNHNV and CDR2 is YYDKDF in the germline V gene (reference sequence). The CDR3 runs 17 residues. CDR3: CATSPRMGASSGNTIYF. The CDR3 nucleotides are TGTGCCACCAGCCCAAGAATGGGGGCTAGCTCTGGAAACACCATATATTTT.

The CDR3 loop is CASSLAQGRKTDTQYF. CDR3 in DNA: TGTGCCAGCAGCTTAGCACAGGGGAGGAAGACAGATACGCAGTATTTT. The J gene is TRBJ2-3, the V gene TRBV7-2, with a possible D match to TRBD1 (7 bases). Deletions cut 0 bases from V and 3 bases from J, with 13 bases between. CDR3 length equals 16 residues. Germline V lookup: CDR1 SGHTA, CDR2 FQGNSA.